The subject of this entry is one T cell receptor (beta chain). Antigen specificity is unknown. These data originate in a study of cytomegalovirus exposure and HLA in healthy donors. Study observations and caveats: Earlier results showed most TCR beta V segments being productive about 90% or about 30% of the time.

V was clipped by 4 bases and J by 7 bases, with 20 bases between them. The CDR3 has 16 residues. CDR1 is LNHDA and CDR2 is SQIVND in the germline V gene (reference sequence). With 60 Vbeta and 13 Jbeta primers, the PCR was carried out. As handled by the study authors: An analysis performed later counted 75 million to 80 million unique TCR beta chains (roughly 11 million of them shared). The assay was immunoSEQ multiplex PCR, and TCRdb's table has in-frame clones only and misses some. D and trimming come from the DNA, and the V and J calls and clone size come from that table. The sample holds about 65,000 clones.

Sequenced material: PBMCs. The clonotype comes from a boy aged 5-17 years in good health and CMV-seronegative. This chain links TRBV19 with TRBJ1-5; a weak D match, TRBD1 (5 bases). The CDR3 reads CASSTSGQPGGQPQHF. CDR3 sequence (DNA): TGTGCCAGTAGTACCTCCGGACAACCCGGGGGGCAGCCCCAGCATTTT.